The rows below give T cell receptor beta chains drawn from one sample of a study of cytomegalovirus exposure and HLA in healthy donors. Assay used: immunoSEQ multiplex PCR; TCRdb lists only in-frame clones, some missing. The sample contains about 200,000 clones, approximately 85% of which appear only once. Sequencing input: PBMCs. The receptors stem from a woman in her forties in good health and CMV-seronegative. Both conserved end residues are part of each CDR3. The order of the fields is V gene, CDR3 protein.

TRBV10-3 | CAISEQLAEYNEQFF
TRBV6-5 | CASSSGLARNEQFF
TRBV2 | CASSEDRLTSYVGYTF
TRBV7-9 | CASSERTSGAWGETQYF
TRBV5-6 | CASSRRTAYNEQFF
TRBV15 | CATSLLSASGLIARSQYF
TRBV9 | CASSVAPRSEQFF
TRBV7-6 | CASSLAALAGTYNEQFF
TRBV4-1 | CASSQESGPGTKQYF
TRBV7-2 | CASTIEPSGSKNSYEQYF
TRBV6-5 | CASSPRPARTNVLTF
TRBV6-5 | CASRRLARKPNEQFF
TRBV7-3 | CASSSHRDSEQYF
TRBV29-1 | CSVELSPGETQYF
TRBV19 | CASSTGTASDTQYF
TRBV2 | CASKAGEAGSWEEQYF
TRBV19 | CASSRTGLGPGNTIYF
TRBV30 | CAWSLYSNQPQHF
TRBV18 | CASSPDRASAYGYTF
TRBV7-8 | CASSAVGTSGFGELFF
TRBV29-1 | CSVAVGTSGSLEQYF
TRBV30 | CAWSVQLHYNEQFF
TRBV7-3 | CASSSGQGGNTEAFF
TRBV6-5 | CASSGGLAGSYEQYF
TRBV29-1 | CSTGEGLTYEQYF
TRBV2 | CASIELSGGNEQYF
TRBV6-1 | CASRKGLGRPDTQYF